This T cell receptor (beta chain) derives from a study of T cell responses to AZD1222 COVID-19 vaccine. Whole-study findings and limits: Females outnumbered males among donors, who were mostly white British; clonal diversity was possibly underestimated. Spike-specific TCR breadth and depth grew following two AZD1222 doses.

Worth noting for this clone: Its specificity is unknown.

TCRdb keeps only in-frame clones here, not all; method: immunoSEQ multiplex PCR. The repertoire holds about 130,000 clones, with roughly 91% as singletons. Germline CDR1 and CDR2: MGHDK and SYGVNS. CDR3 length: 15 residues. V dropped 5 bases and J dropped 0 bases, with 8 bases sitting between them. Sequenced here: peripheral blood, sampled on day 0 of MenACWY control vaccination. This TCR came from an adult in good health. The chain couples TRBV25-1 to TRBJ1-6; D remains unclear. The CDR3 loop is CASSHRSSYNSPLHF. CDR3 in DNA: TGTGCCAGCAGTCACCGGAGCTCCTATAATTCACCCCTCCACTTT.